The rows below give T cell receptor beta chains drawn from one sample of a study of tumor and adjacent non-tumor tissue in lung cancer. Each CDR3 protein is one row after TCRdb ran MiXCR on the multiplex PCR reads. The repertoire includes about 100,000 distinct CDR3 sequences, 65% of them detected once, and roughly a fifth sits in the top ten. The specimen was distant non-tumor lung tissue. The receptors were gathered from a man aged 30-40 years with non-small cell lung cancer. The CDR3 runs from the conserved cysteine through the conserved F or W. Each record gives: J gene, clone size, D gene, V gene, CDR3 length, CDR3 protein, CDR3 DNA. A D gene is named only where the DNA matches it firmly. Size tells how often a clone was seen (once, few, many) or the class of an expanded clone, and some rows leave it out.

J: TRBJ2-1
size: once
D: .
V: TRBV20-1
length: 14
CDR3: CSGRCLTSYNEQFF
DNA: TGCAGTGGCCGGTGCCTTACCTCCTACAATGAGCAGTTCTTC

J: TRBJ2-1
size: .
D: .
V: TRBV10-1
length: 14
CDR3: CARHLRKTYNEQFF
DNA: TGCGCCAGGCACCTTCGAAAAACCTACAATGAGCAGTTCTTC

J: TRBJ2-5
size: .
D: TRBD2
V: TRBV11-2
length: 14
CDR3: CASSALDGGETQYF
DNA: TGTGCCAGCAGCGCCCTGGACGGGGGGGAGACCCAGTACTTC

J: TRBJ1-4
size: few
D: .
V: TRBV20-1
length: 12
CDR3: CSAGGDNEKLFF
DNA: TGCAGTGCGGGAGGGGACAATGAAAAACTCTTTTTT

J: TRBJ2-7
size: .
D: .
V: TRBV6-2/TRBV6-3
length: 15
CDR3: CASSYSRLGGNEQYF
DNA: TGTGCCAGCAGTTACTCGAGACTAGGAGGCAACGAGCAGTACTTC

J: TRBJ2-7
size: .
D: .
V: TRBV7-2
length: 17
CDR3: CANSLGMGGGIPHEQYF
DNA: TGTGCCAACAGCTTAGGGATGGGCGGGGGCATCCCTCACGAGCAGTACTTC

J: TRBJ2-5
size: .
D: TRBD1
V: TRBV6-1
length: 17
CDR3: CASSETRAGGIGDTQYF
DNA: TGTGCCAGCAGTGAAACTCGCGCAGGGGGCATCGGAGATACCCAGTACTTC

J: TRBJ2-1
size: once
D: .
V: TRBV11-2
length: 15
CDR3: CTSSIVASQTDEQFF
DNA: TGTACCAGCAGCATAGTGGCTAGCCAGACGGATGAGCAGTTCTTC

J: TRBJ1-1
size: .
D: .
V: TRBV20-1
length: 13
CDR3: CSAPRGGGTGAFF
DNA: TGCAGCGCCCCCCGCGGGGGAGGGACTGGAGCTTTCTTT

J: TRBJ2-2
size: .
D: .
V: TRBV20-1
length: 14
CDR3: CSARSGAETGEMFF
DNA: TGCAGTGCTAGGTCTGGGGCTGAGACCGGGGAGATGTTTTTT

J: TRBJ2-7
size: many
D: TRBD1
V: TRBV29-1
length: 14
CDR3: CSVAIRQGHYEQYF
DNA: TGCAGCGTTGCGATTAGACAGGGGCACTACGAGCAGTACTTC

J: TRBJ2-1
size: once
D: .
V: TRBV20-1
length: 16
CDR3: CSARDVAIVVHNEQFF
DNA: TGCAGTGCTAGAGATGTTGCGATAGTTGTACACAATGAGCAGTTCTTT

J: TRBJ2-2
size: .
D: .
V: TRBV12-3/TRBV12-4
length: 14
CDR3: CASSFPSSTGELFF
DNA: TGTGCCAGCAGTTTTCCCAGTTCAACCGGGGAGCTGTTTTTT

J: TRBJ2-4
size: .
D: .
V: TRBV11-1
length: 16
CDR3: CASTYSGRATKNIQYF
DNA: TGTGCCAGCACCTATTCAGGCAGGGCGACTAAAAACATTCAGTACTTC

J: TRBJ1-2
size: .
D: .
V: TRBV10-3
length: 13
CDR3: CAISPDSQYGYNF
DNA: TGTGCCATCAGCCCGGACAGCCAGTATGGCTACAACTTC

J: TRBJ2-7
size: .
D: .
V: TRBV6-5
length: 14
CDR3: CASSPTGFSYAQYF
DNA: TGTGCCAGCAGCCCAACAGGGTTCTCCTACGCGCAATACTTC